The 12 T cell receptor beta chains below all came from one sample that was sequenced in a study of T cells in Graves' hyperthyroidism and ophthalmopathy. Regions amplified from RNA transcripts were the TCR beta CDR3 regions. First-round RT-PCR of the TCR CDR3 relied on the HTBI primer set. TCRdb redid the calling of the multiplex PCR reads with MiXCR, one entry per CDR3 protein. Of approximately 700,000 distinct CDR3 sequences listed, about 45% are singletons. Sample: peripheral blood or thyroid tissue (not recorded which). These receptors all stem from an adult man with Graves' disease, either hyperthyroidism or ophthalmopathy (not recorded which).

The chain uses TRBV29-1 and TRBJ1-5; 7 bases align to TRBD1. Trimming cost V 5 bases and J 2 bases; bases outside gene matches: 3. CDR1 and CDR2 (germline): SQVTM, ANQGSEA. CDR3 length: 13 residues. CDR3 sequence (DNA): TGCAGCGTTTTAACAGGGGGCAATCAGCCCCAGCATTTT. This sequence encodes CSVLTGGNQPQHF.

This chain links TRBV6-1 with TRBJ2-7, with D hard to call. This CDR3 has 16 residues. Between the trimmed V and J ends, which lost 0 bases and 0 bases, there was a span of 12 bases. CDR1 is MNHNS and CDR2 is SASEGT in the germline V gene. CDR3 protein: CASSEALQANSYEQYF. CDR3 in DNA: TGTGCCAGCAGTGAAGCGCTGCAGGCGAACTCCTACGAGCAGTACTTC.

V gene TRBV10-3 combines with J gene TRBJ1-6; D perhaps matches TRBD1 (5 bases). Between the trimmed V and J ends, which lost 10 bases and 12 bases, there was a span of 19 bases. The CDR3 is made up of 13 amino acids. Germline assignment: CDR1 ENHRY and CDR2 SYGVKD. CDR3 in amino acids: CASGEEGVQPLHF. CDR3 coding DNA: TGTGCCAGCGGTGAAGAAGGGGTTCAACCCCTCCACTTT.

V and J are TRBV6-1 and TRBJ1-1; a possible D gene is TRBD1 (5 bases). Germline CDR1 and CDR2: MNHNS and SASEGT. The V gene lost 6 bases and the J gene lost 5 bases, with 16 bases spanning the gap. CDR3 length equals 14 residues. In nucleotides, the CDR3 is TGTGCCAGCAGCCTCGACAGATGGAGGACTGAAGCTTTCTTT. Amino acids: CASSLDRWRTEAFF.

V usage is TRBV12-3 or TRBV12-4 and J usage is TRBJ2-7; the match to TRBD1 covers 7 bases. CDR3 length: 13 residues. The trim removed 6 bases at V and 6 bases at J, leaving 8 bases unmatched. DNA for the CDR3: TGTGCCAGCAGAGAAGACAGGGCCCTCGAGCAGTACTTC. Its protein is CASREDRALEQYF.

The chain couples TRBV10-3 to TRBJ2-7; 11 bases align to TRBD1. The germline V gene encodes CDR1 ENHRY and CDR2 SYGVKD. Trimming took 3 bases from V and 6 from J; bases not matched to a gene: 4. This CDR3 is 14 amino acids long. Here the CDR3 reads CAISDNGTGGEQYF. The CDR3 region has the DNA TGTGCCATCAGTGACAACGGGACAGGGGGCGAGCAGTACTTC.

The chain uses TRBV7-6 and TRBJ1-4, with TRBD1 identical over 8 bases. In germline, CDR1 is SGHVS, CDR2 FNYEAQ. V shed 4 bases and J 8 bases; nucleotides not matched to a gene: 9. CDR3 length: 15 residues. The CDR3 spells CASSYAGTGYEKLFF. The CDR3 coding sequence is TGTGCCAGCAGCTACGCCGGGACAGGTTACGAAAAACTGTTTTTT.

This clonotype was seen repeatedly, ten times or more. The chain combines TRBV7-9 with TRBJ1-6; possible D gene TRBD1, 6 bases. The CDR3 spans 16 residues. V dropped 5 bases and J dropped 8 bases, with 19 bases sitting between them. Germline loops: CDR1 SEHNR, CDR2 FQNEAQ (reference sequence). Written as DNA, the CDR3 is TGTGCCAGCAGCCATCGGGGGGCAGGGGCATATTCACCCCTCCACTTT. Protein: CASSHRGAGAYSPLHF. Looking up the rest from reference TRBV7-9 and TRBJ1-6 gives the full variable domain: DTGVSQNPRHKITKRGQNVTFRCDPISEHNRLYWYRQTLGQGPEFLTYFQNEAQLEKSRLLSDRFSAERPKGSFSTLEIQRTEQGDSAMYLCASSHRGAGAYSPLHFGNGTRLTVT.

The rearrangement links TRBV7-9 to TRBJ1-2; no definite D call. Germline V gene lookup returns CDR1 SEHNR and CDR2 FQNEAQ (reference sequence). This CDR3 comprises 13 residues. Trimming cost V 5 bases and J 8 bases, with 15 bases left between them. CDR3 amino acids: CASSVDQELGYTF. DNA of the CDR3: TGTGCCAGCAGCGTTGACCAGGAGTTGGGCTACACCTTC.

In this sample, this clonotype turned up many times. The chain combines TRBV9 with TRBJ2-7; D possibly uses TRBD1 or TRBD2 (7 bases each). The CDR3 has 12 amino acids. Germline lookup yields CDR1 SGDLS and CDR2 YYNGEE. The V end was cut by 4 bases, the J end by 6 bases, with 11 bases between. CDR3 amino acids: CASSTGEGEQYF. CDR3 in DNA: TGTGCCAGCAGCACAGGGGAGGGCGAGCAGTACTTC.

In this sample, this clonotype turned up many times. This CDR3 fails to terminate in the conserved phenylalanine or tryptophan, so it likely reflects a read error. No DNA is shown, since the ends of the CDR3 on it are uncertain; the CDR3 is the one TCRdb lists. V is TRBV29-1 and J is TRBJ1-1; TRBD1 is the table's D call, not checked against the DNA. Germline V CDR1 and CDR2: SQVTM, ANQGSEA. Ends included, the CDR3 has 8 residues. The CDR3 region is CSVDDGQV.

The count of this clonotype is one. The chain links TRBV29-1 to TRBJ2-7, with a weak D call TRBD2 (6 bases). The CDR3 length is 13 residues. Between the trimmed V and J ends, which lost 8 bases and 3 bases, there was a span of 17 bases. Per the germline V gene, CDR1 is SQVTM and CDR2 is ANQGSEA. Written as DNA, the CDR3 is TGCAGCTTACTGAGCGGGCTAATCTACGAGCAGTACTTC. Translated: CSLLSGLIYEQYF.